This T cell receptor (beta chain) was retrieved from a study of cytomegalovirus exposure and HLA in healthy donors. The V end was cut by 0 bases, the J end by 5 bases, with 8 bases between. The CDR3 extends over 13 amino acids. Germline V gene lookup returns CDR1 SGHNT and CDR2 YYREEE (reference sequence). As for this clone: Its antigen is as yet unknown.

General study points: Later work found most CMV-associated TCR beta chains apparently HLA-restricted.

The PCR made use of 60 Vbeta and 13 Jbeta primers. Sequenced by immunoSEQ multiplex PCR; TCRdb stores in-frame clones only, minus some. In the table there are under 200,000 clones, almost 80% of which are singletons. V usage is TRBV5-4 and J usage is TRBJ1-1, with no clear D. Sequencing was performed on PBMCs. The TCR was taken from a man aged 50 or older in good health and CMV-seropositive. The CDR3 DNA reads as TGTGCCAGCAGCTTGGCCGGGATGACTGAAGCTTTCTTT. As protein: CASSLAGMTEAFF.